These 31 T cell receptor beta chains originate from one sample sequenced in a study of T cell clonality in common variable immunodeficiency. Here immunoSEQ multiplex PCR was the method, and the copy in TCRdb shows in-frame clones only, minus some. The sample shows around 40,000 clones, none of them appearing just once. The sample consisted of peripheral blood mononuclear cells. All receptors derive from a person between 18 and 75 years old in good health.

This clone showed up many times. The read comes to an end 3 residues before the CDR3 does, leaving the germline J gene to fill in the end. The sample has other DNA sequences that encode this CDR3 too. The V call is TRBV5-1, the J call TRBJ2-6, with 7 bases aligning to TRBD1. V shed 4 bases, J shed 0 bases, and the junction held 10 bases outside the gene matches. CDR1 and CDR2 from the germline V gene are SGHRS and YFSETQ. This CDR3 contains 18 residues. The CDR3 sequence: CASSGTASFYSGANVLTF. The sequenced part of the CDR3 DNA is TGCGCCAGCAGCGGGACAGCCTCTTTTTACTCTGGGGCCAACGTC.

Comments on this clone: A far more abundant clone sits one base away, making this likely a read error. Read sequence stops 3 residues before the CDR3 end, and the germline J gene provides the missing end. The genes are TRBV11-1 and TRBJ2-3, with D perhaps TRBD2 (6 bases). Germline V gives CDR1 SGHAT, CDR2 FQDESV (reference sequence). The CDR3 runs 15 residues. CDR3 bases read: TGTGGCAGCAGCTTAGCATCTAGCGGCACAGATACG. Residues: CGSSLASSGTDT. The entire CDR3 reads CGSSLASSGTDTQYF.

Details on this clone: The sequenced fragment ends 3 residues before the CDR3 boundary, so the rest is inferred from the germline J gene. The rearrangement joins TRBV7-6 to TRBJ2-4; no firm D call. The CDR3 covers 12 residues. CDR1 and CDR2 from the germline V gene are SGHVS and FNYEAQ. CDR3 bases read: TGTGCCAGCAGCTTAAGTACAGAGACT. Residues: CASSLSTET. The entire CDR3 protein reads CASSLSTETQYF.

Ten or more counts support this clone. The read stops 3 residues short of the end of the CDR3; the missing end is completed from the germline J gene. The chain joins TRBV20-1 to TRBJ2-1; TRBD2 matches at 7 bases. The CDR3 consists of 14 residues. With V trimmed by 0 bases and J by 9 bases, 8 bases remained unmatched. The germline V gene encodes CDR1 DFQATT and CDR2 SNEGSKA (reference sequence). The CDR3 reads CSARERTRYGEQFF. The sequenced CDR3 bases are TGCAGTGCTAGAGAGCGGACTAGATATGGTGAG.

This clone was counted ten times or more. The observed sequence ends 3 residues before the CDR3 terminus, with the missing tail filled in from the germline J gene. J is TRBJ2-6 and V is TRBV5-1; 9 nucleotides align to TRBD1. CDR3 length equals 16 residues. Trimming at V came to 4 bases and at J to 4 bases, leaving 6 bases not matched to a gene. From germline, CDR1 is SGHRS and CDR2 YFSETQ. The CDR3 is CASSHRTGAGANVLTF. The CDR3 DNA, read in part, is TGCGCCAGCAGCCACCGGACAGGGGCCGGGGCCAACGTC.

This clone was found many times. The read falls 3 residues short of the CDR3 end, and the missing part is taken from the germline J gene. The chain joins TRBV2 to TRBJ2-1, with 10 bases fitting TRBD2. Germline V gives CDR1 SNHLY, CDR2 FYNNEI. Losses at the gene ends were 8 bases for V and 6 bases for J; bases not matched to a gene: 13. The CDR3 contains 16 residues. Partial CDR3 DNA: TGTGCCAGCCGAAGGGGCAGCGGGAGGGCGAGCAATGAG. Translated: CASRRGSGRASNE. The whole CDR3 region reads CASRRGSGRASNEQFF.

In its sample, this clone was seen many times. The CDR3 end is not reached by the read, which stops 3 residues before it; the germline J gene fills it in. The rearrangement uses TRBV6-2 or TRBV6-3 and TRBJ2-3; 7 bases fit TRBD2. CDR1 and CDR2 from the germline V gene are MNHEY and SVGEGT. The CDR3 is 15 amino acids. The V gene end was trimmed by 5 bases and the J gene end by 2 bases; junction bases not matched to a gene: 7. CDR3 sequence: CASSRGSGTTDTQYF. CDR3 DNA (partial): TGTGCCAGCAGTCGAGGCAGCGGGACCACAGATACG.

This clone ranks as medium-sized (0.01 to 0.1%). This CDR3 reads CASSVTGLGTEAFF. CDR3 DNA (partial): TGCGCCAGCAGCGTGACAGGTCTTGGTACTGAA. This sequence joins TRBV5-1 and TRBJ1-1; tentative D call: TRBD1 (6 bases). The sequenced fragment ends 3 residues before the CDR3 boundary, so the rest is inferred from the germline J gene. The ends were cut back, 4 bases at V and 5 bases at J, with 15 bases in the middle. Germline CDR1 and CDR2: SGHRS and YFSETQ. The CDR3 runs to 14 residues.

This clone was observed many times. Sequencing ends 3 residues short of the CDR3 end; the germline J gene provides the rest. The chain combines TRBV9 with TRBJ1-2, with D perhaps TRBD1 (5 bases). Germline V gene data show CDR1 as SGDLS and CDR2 as YYNGEE. V was shortened by 6 bases and J by 0 bases, with 15 bases between the two germline ends. The CDR3 has 15 amino acids. This CDR3 is CASTPSGTSNYGYTF. The sequenced part of the CDR3 DNA is TGTGCCAGCACCCCTTCCGGGACTTCTAACTATGGC.

This clone was observed at least ten times. With the read ending 3 residues before the CDR3 end, the germline J gene is used to fill in that end. The V call is TRBV20-1, the J call TRBJ1-2; 11 bases fit TRBD1. From germline, CDR1 is DFQATT and CDR2 SNEGSKA (reference sequence). The CDR3 extends over 13 amino acids. The sequenced part of the CDR3 DNA is TGCAGTGCAGAGAGGACAGGGGGCGGAGGC. It specifies CSAERTGGGG. The full CDR3 protein is CSAERTGGGGYTF.

This clone appeared many times. The sequenced fragment ends 3 residues before the CDR3 boundary, so the rest is inferred from the germline J gene. The V call is TRBV30, the J call TRBJ2-1, with 11 bases aligning to TRBD2. Trimming at V came to 5 bases and at J to 7 bases, leaving 7 bases not matched to a gene. The CDR3 length is 14 residues. The germline V gene has CDR1 GTSNPN and CDR2 SVGIG (reference sequence). The CDR3 DNA, read in part, is TGTGCCTGGGCGGGACTAGCGGTTGTTAATGAG. It encodes CAWAGLAVVNE. The full CDR3 is CAWAGLAVVNEQFF.

This clone was detected many times. With the read ending 3 residues before the CDR3 end, the germline J gene is used to fill in that end. This rearrangement joins TRBV5-6 to TRBJ1-5; D not certain. This CDR3 has 13 amino acids. V was pared by 0 bases and J by 4 bases, with 5 bases between. Germline assignment: CDR1 SGHDT and CDR2 YYEEEE. The sequenced CDR3 bases are TGTGCCAGCAGCTTGGGGCAGAATCAGCCC. Translated: CASSLGQNQP. The CDR3 as a whole reads CASSLGQNQPQHF.

This clone occurred many times. The read is 3 residues too short to cover the CDR3 end, so that end is filled in from the germline J gene. This chain connects TRBV19 to TRBJ1-4, with D perhaps TRBD1 (5 bases). Germline CDR1 LNHDA, CDR2 SQIVND (reference sequence). The CDR3 is 15 amino acids. The V end was cut by 7 bases, the J end by 0 bases, with 12 bases between. The CDR3 bases that were read are TGTGCCAGTACCCGGGGGATAGCAACTAATGAAAAA. Translated: CASTRGIATNEK. The CDR3 in its entirety is CASTRGIATNEKLFF.

This clone was observed many times. The sequence runs out 3 residues before the end of the CDR3; the remainder is reconstructed from the germline J gene. The chain has TRBV7-9 and TRBJ2-7; the D is unclear. This CDR3 is 14 amino acids long. Germline values: CDR1 SEHNR, CDR2 FQNEAQ (reference sequence). The germline V and J ends were trimmed by 6 bases and 0 bases, with 12 bases remaining between them. Partial CDR3 DNA: TGTGCCAGCAGTCTTACAGAGACCTCCTACGAG. Translated, it gives CASSLTETSYE. The entire CDR3 protein is CASSLTETSYEQYF.

This clone came up many times. The read ends 3 residues shy of where the CDR3 ends; the end is completed using the germline J gene. The V call is TRBV7-2, the J call TRBJ1-4, with D uncertain. Germline CDR1 and CDR2: SGHTA and FQGNSA. The CDR3 is made up of 13 amino acids. V lost 5 bases and J 4 bases, leaving 8 bases between the germline ends. CDR3 in amino acids: CASSPQRNEKLFF. The covered CDR3 bases are TGTGCCAGCAGCCCCCAGCGTAATGAAAAA.

This clone was observed at least ten times. The CDR3 is cut off 3 residues early in the read; its end comes from the germline J gene. V gene TRBV6-1 combines with J gene TRBJ2-7, with D possibly being TRBD2 (6 bases). Germline V lookup: CDR1 MNHNS, CDR2 SASEGT. The CDR3 is 13 residues long. V was pared by 3 bases and J by 2 bases, with 8 bases between. CDR3 in amino acids: CASSEGLTYEQYF. The DNA read from the CDR3 is TGTGCCAGCAGTGAGGGACTCACCTACGAG.

This clone has ten or more counts. The read falls 3 residues short of the CDR3 end, and the missing part is taken from the germline J gene. This rearrangement joins TRBV20-1 to TRBJ2-7; D is perhaps TRBD1 (5 bases). V was pared by 1 base and J by 0 bases, with 16 bases between. Per germline, CDR1 DFQATT and CDR2 SNEGSKA (reference sequence). This CDR3 spans 16 amino acids. The covered CDR3 bases are TGCAGTGCTAGAGTTAGGGCAGGGCCACTCTCCTACGAG. Translated: CSARVRAGPLSYE. The full CDR3 sequence reads CSARVRAGPLSYEQYF.

This clone was seen at least ten times. The read ends 3 residues early relative to the CDR3; the germline J gene fills the gap. The genes are TRBV30 and TRBJ2-1; 8 bases match TRBD2. V shed 8 bases and J 5 bases; nucleotides not matched to a gene: 14. The CDR3 extends over 15 amino acids. Germline CDR1 GTSNPN, CDR2 SVGIG (reference sequence). The CDR3 sequence: CARERSSGGNNEQFF. The DNA read from the CDR3 is TGTGCCCGAGAAAGATCCAGCGGGGGAAACAATGAG. Variable domain in full (rest from reference TRBV30 and TRBJ2-1): SQTIHQWPATLVQPVGSPLSLECTVEGTSNPNLYWYRQAAGRGLQLLFYSVGIGQISSEVPQNLSASRPQDRQFILSSKKLLLSDSGFYLCARERSSGGNNEQFFGPGTRLTVL.

The table lists this clone with many counts. The read halts 3 residues ahead of the CDR3 end, with the missing end drawn from the germline J gene. The gene calls are TRBV18 and TRBJ2-1; D possibly corresponds to TRBD1 (6 bases). The germline V gene encodes CDR1 KGHSH and CDR2 LQKENI. The V end lost 4 bases, the J end lost 0 bases, and 10 bases lay between the germline ends. There are 15 residues in the CDR3. The CDR3 here is CASSLMDSSYNEQFF. The CDR3 bases that were read are TGTGCCAGCTCACTTATGGACAGCTCCTACAATGAG.

This clone came up many times. The CDR3 extends 3 residues past the end of the read, so its final part is completed from the germline J gene. This chain joins TRBV2 and TRBJ1-1, with TRBD1 identical over 10 bases. Germline CDR1 reads SNHLY; CDR2 reads FYNNEI. There are 14 residues in the CDR3. V trimming: 10 bases; J trimming: 4 bases; junction bases outside the gene matches: 9. The CDR3 sequence: CATQRDRGGTEAFF. The sequenced CDR3 bases are TGTGCCACCCAACGGGACAGGGGTGGCACTGAA.

This clone appeared many times. The CDR3 extends 3 residues past the end of the read, so its final part is completed from the germline J gene. The chain couples TRBV6-1 to TRBJ2-7; 7 nucleotides agree with TRBD1. CDR1 MNHNS and CDR2 SASEGT come from the germline V gene. Trimming took 2 bases from V and 5 from J; bases not matched to a gene: 6. The CDR3 extends over 14 amino acids. The CDR3 protein is CASSESPGGHEQYF. The sequenced CDR3 bases are TGTGCCAGCAGTGAATCCCCAGGGGGTCACGAG.

This clone was seen ten or more times. From the germline J gene comes the end of the CDR3, since the read stops 3 residues before it. The chain uses TRBV5-4 and TRBJ1-2; 7 bases align to TRBD1. V shed 3 bases and J 6 bases; nucleotides not matched to a gene: 11. CDR1 SGHNT and CDR2 YYREEE come from the germline V gene (reference sequence). The CDR3 consists of 15 residues. Partial CDR3 DNA: TGTGCCAGCAGCTGGGAGGGACAGAAAGAGAATGGC. It specifies CASSWEGQKENG. The full CDR3 protein reads CASSWEGQKENGYTF.

This clone has at least ten counts. The sequenced part of the CDR3 DNA is TGTGCCAGTAGTAGAGGGACTAAAAATGGCGAG. Translated: CASSRGTKNGE. The whole CDR3 protein reads CASSRGTKNGEQYF. The chain employs TRBV19 and TRBJ2-7, with 7 bases matching TRBD2. The CDR3 end is not reached by the read, which stops 3 residues before it; the germline J gene fills it in. Germline V gives CDR1 LNHDA, CDR2 SQIVND (reference sequence). The CDR3 has 14 residues. V dropped 4 bases and J dropped 6; count of bases not matched to a gene: 9.

This clone was recorded at least ten times. The CDR3 end is not reached by the read, which stops 3 residues before it; the germline J gene fills it in. The V and J genes are TRBV10-2 and TRBJ2-1, with 10 nucleotides matching TRBD2. The CDR3 has 15 residues. Germline-derived CDR1 and CDR2 are WSHSY and SAAADI. Trimming cost V 5 bases and J 6 bases; bases outside gene matches: 7. The CDR3 is CASSLLAGAGNEQFF. Incomplete CDR3 DNA: TGCGCCAGCAGTCTCCTAGCGGGAGCGGGCAATGAG.

This clone was picked up many times. CDR3 region: CSAFGTEAFF. The CDR3 DNA, read in part, is TGCAGCGCCTTCGGCACTGAA. The chain combines TRBV29-1 with TRBJ1-1, with no clear D. The CDR3 end lies 3 residues beyond the end of the read and is filled in from the germline J gene. CDR1 is SQVTM and CDR2 is ANQGSEA in the germline V gene. Between the trimmed V and J ends, which lost 7 bases and 4 bases, there was a span of 7 bases. This CDR3 has 10 amino acids.

In this sample, this clone turned up many times. The sequenced fragment ends 3 residues before the CDR3 boundary, so the rest is inferred from the germline J gene. The J gene is TRBJ1-2, the V gene TRBV7-3; 9 bases are a match to TRBD1. The CDR3 extends over 13 amino acids. Losses at the gene ends were 3 bases for V and 7 bases for J; bases not matched to a gene: 3. Germline CDR1 and CDR2: SGHTA and FQGTGA. The covered CDR3 bases are TGTGCCAGCAGCTTTACAGGGGGCTCTGGC. This translates into CASSFTGGSG. The complete CDR3 reads CASSFTGGSGYTF.

The table lists this clone with many counts. The sequence runs out 3 residues before the end of the CDR3; the remainder is reconstructed from the germline J gene. The chain uses TRBV6-2 or TRBV6-3 and TRBJ2-5, with a weak D call TRBD2 (5 bases). V was pared by 0 bases and J by 5 bases, with 16 bases between. Germline CDR1 is MNHEY and CDR2 is SVGEGT. The CDR3 contains 16 residues. The CDR3 spells CASSYSPPGGWETQYF. CDR3 bases read: TGTGCCAGCAGTTACTCCCCCCCTGGCGGGTGGGAGACC.

The table lists this clone with many counts. The CDR3 goes on 3 residues after the read ends, and that part is filled in from the germline J gene. The V call is TRBV29-1, the J call TRBJ2-3, with TRBD1 identical over 10 bases. This CDR3 comprises 15 residues. V was clipped by 3 bases and J by 4 bases; unmatched bases: 7. Germline V gene data show CDR1 as SQVTM and CDR2 as ANQGSEA. CDR3 bases read: TGCAGCGTTGAGAGACAGGGGGCGAACGCAGATACG. Translation: CSVERQGANADT. From start to end, the CDR3 is CSVERQGANADTQYF.

This clone was recorded many times. The read gets to within 3 residues of the CDR3 end, and the germline J gene fills in the rest. The chain couples TRBV5-1 to TRBJ2-2; 8 nucleotides agree with TRBD1. CDR1 and CDR2 (germline): SGHRS, YFSETQ. The CDR3 has 15 amino acids. With V trimmed by 3 bases and J by 6 bases, 7 bases remained unmatched. The CDR3 region is CASSSGTGGSGELFF. The sequenced CDR3 bases are TGCGCCAGCAGCTCCGGGACAGGTGGATCCGGGGAG.

Of note for this clone: The missing CDR3 end, 3 residues past where the read stops, is filled in from the germline J gene. The chain carries TRBV5-1 and TRBJ2-5; 8 positions match TRBD1. J was trimmed by 4 bases and V by 5 bases; bases with no gene match: 4. This CDR3 spans 13 amino acids. Germline CDR1 and CDR2: SGHRS and YFSETQ. This CDR3 reads CASRPTGGETQYF. The covered CDR3 bases are TGCGCCAGCAGACCAACAGGGGGAGAGACC.

Of note for this clone: The CDR3 end falls 3 residues outside the read, so it is completed with the germline J gene. The gene calls are TRBV30 and TRBJ1-1; D is uncertain. CDR1 is GTSNPN, CDR2 SVGIG, per germline (reference sequence). This CDR3 is 13 amino acids long. The ends were cut back, 2 bases at V and 5 bases at J, with 12 bases in the middle. CDR3 residues: CAWSLQGGTEAFF. The sequenced part of the CDR3 DNA is TGTGCCTGGAGTCTACAAGGCGGAACTGAA.